This is a list of T cell receptor beta chains from one sample in a study of sequential checkpoint blockade in melanoma. Sequencing used immunoSEQ multiplex PCR; TCRdb keeps in-frame clones, though not all of them. The sample contains some 22,000 clones, roughly 27% of which appear only once. This specimen was tumor tissue (inferred from file names), taken from a patient given nivolumab and ipilimumab in sequence. The receptors here all came from a human donor with melanoma. CDR3s include the opening cysteine and the closing phenylalanine or tryptophan. D genes are given only for firm matches. Some rows mark clone size as missing; the rest say once, few, many or name a class of expanded clone.

few	TRBV6-8	NA	TRBJ1-1	TGTGCCAGCATTCTCCTCCCGGGGGGGAACACTGAAGCTTTCTTT	CASILLPGGNTEAFF
NA	TRBV18	TRBD1	TRBJ2-1	TGTGCCAGCTCCGGGACAGCCTACAATGAGCAGTTCTTC	CASSGTAYNEQFF
once	TRBV19	TRBD1	TRBJ1-3	TGTGCCAGTAGTTCTACCGGGACAGGAGGAATTGGAAACACCATATATTTT	CASSSTGTGGIGNTIYF
few	TRBV15	NA	TRBJ2-1	TGTGCCACCAGCAGAGATGGGGGAATCGGCATGAGCTCCTACAATGAGCAGTTCTTC	CATSRDGGIGMSSYNEQFF
few	TRBV11-3	TRBD2	TRBJ2-1	TGTGCCAGCAGCCCCGGGGGAAGCGGGGTGGGCAATGAGCAGTTCTTC	CASSPGGSGVGNEQFF
few	TRBV6-8	TRBD1	TRBJ2-7	TGTGCCAGCAGTTACTCCATGGACAGGGACGAGCAGTACTTC	CASSYSMDRDEQYF
NA	TRBV6-8	NA	TRBJ1-1	TGTGCCAGTAAAGGGCGGGCCACTGAAGCTTTCTTT	CASKGRATEAFF
many	TRBV7-4	TRBD2	TRBJ2-2	TGTGCCAGCAGCCGAAGTGGGACTATGAACACCGGGGAGCTGTTTTTT	CASSRSGTMNTGELFF
NA	TRBV11-3	NA	TRBJ2-3	TGTGCCAGCAGCTTATCGGCGGGTACAGATACGCAGTATTTT	CASSLSAGTDTQYF
few	TRBV9	NA	TRBJ2-2	TGTGCCAGCAGCGTAGGTGGGGCGAACACCGGGGAGCTGTTTTTT	CASSVGGANTGELFF
NA	TRBV29-1	TRBD1	TRBJ2-1	TGCAGCGTTGTCGGACAGGGTAACGGGTACAATGAGCAGTTCTTC	CSVVGQGNGYNEQFF
many	TRBV28	NA	TRBJ1-5	TGTGCCAGCAGGCCCCCCAGGGGAGGTCAGCCCCAGCATTTT	CASRPPRGGQPQHF
NA	TRBV19	NA	TRBJ1-1	TGTGCCAGTAGGTGGGGGGCGTTAACCAACACTGAAGCTTTCTTT	CASRWGALTNTEAFF
once	TRBV5-1	NA	TRBJ1-6	TGCGCCAGCAGCTTTACAAGCGATAATTCACCCCTCCACTTT	CASSFTSDNSPLHF
few	TRBV19	TRBD2	TRBJ2-1	TGTGCCAGTAGTATGAGCGGGAGTAATCCTGGTGAGCAGTTCTTC	CASSMSGSNPGEQFF
NA	TRBV28	NA	TRBJ1-5	TGTGCCAGCAGCCTCCAGGGGAGGAGCAATCAGCCCCAGCATTTT	CASSLQGRSNQPQHF
few	TRBV6-8	TRBD1	TRBJ1-5	TGTGCCAGCAGTACGGGGGACAGACTCCAGCCCCAGCATTTT	CASSTGDRLQPQHF
NA	TRBV11-3	NA	TRBJ2-3	TGTGCCAGCAGCCTACAGACCATAACTAGCACAGATACGCAGTATTTT	CASSLQTITSTDTQYF
NA	TRBV12-5	NA	TRBJ2-5	TGTGCCAGCGCCCGGGTACCAGAGACCCAGTACTTC	CASARVPETQYF
NA	TRBV15	TRBD2	TRBJ2-1	TGTGCCACCAGCAGAGGGCGCGGGAGGGCCCTACCCCTATACAATGAGCAGTTCTTC	CATSRGRGRALPLYNEQFF
NA	TRBV5-1	TRBD2	TRBJ2-1	TGCGCCAGCAGCCCCACGCTAGCGGGAGTGGGGAATGAGCAGTTCTTC	CASSPTLAGVGNEQFF
NA	TRBV2	TRBD1	TRBJ2-2	TGTGCCAGCAGTCAACCGACAGGGGGTCACACCGGGGAGCTGTTTTTT	CASSQPTGGHTGELFF
NA	TRBV15	TRBD1	TRBJ1-2	TGTGCCACCAGCAGAACCCAGGGGGCCGATAACTATGGCTACACCTTC	CATSRTQGADNYGYTF
NA	TRBV15	TRBD1	TRBJ2-7	TGTGCCACCAGCAGATCACCGGGACAGAGCTCCTACGAGCAGTACTTC	CATSRSPGQSSYEQYF
NA	TRBV19	NA	TRBJ1-3	TGTGCCAGTCTCCCGGGGACGAGAAGCTCTGGAAACACCATATATTTT	CASLPGTRSSGNTIYF
few	TRBV6-8	TRBD1	TRBJ2-1	TGTGCCAGCGACGTACAGGGGGGCATGGATGAGCAGTTCTTC	CASDVQGGMDEQFF
few	TRBV27	NA	TRBJ2-1	TGTGCCAGCAGTTTAAGCGGACTTGGAGGAAATGAGCAGTTCTTC	CASSLSGLGGNEQFF
NA	TRBV28	TRBD1	TRBJ2-7	TGTGCCAGCAGTTCGTATACCGGGACAGGGATTTCCTACGAGCAGTACTTC	CASSSYTGTGISYEQYF
NA	TRBV11-3	NA	TRBJ2-1	TGTGCCAGCAGCCCAGGAGGCATTAGGGGGAATGAGCAGTTCTTC	CASSPGGIRGNEQFF
few	TRBV11-3	NA	TRBJ2-1	TGTGCCAGCAGCTTAGAGGGGCCCCAGGCCAATGAGCAGTTCTTC	CASSLEGPQANEQFF
few	TRBV14	NA	TRBJ1-2	TGTGCCAGCAGCCAAGTGAATTCAGGTGGCTACACCTTC	CASSQVNSGGYTF
few	TRBV28	NA	TRBJ1-3	TGTGCCAGCAGTTTTCCCGGGGTGGGAAACACCATATATTTT	CASSFPGVGNTIYF
few	TRBV7-4	TRBD1	TRBJ1-2	TGTGCCAGCAGACCCGGACAGGGGAATTCCTATGGCTACACCTTC	CASRPGQGNSYGYTF
NA	TRBV6-4	NA	TRBJ1-4	TGTGCCAGTCGGACAGATGAAAAACTGTTTTTT	CASRTDEKLFF
NA	TRBV19	TRBD1	TRBJ1-1	TGTGCCAGTAGTAACAACAGGGGGCGGACCACTGAAGCTTTCTTT	CASSNNRGRTTEAFF
NA	TRBV10-3	NA	TRBJ1-3	TGTGCCATCAGTGAGTCGGTTTTGGACACCATATATTTT	CAISESVLDTIYF
few	TRBV6-8	TRBD1	TRBJ2-1	TGTGCCAGCAGTTCCCGACAGGGAACACTCGCCATTGGGGAGCAGTTCTTC	CASSSRQGTLAIGEQFF
few	TRBV19	NA	TRBJ1-6	TGTGCCAGTACCCTACAGGGTTATAATTCACCCCTCCACTTT	CASTLQGYNSPLHF
few	TRBV11-3	NA	TRBJ2-1	TGTGCCAGCAGCTTAGGGAGCAGCGCGTTGGAAGAGCAGTTCTTC	CASSLGSSALEEQFF
NA	TRBV19	NA	TRBJ2-4	TGTGCCAGTAGTATTGTGACAGGTCCCCAAAACATTCAGTACTTC	CASSIVTGPQNIQYF
NA	TRBV15	NA	TRBJ2-2	TGTGCCACCAGCAGAGATCACTCGGCCGGGGAGCTGTTTTTT	CATSRDHSAGELFF
NA	TRBV28	NA	TRBJ2-7	TGTGCCAGCAGTCGGGGTTATTCCGACCAGGGGCAGTACTTC	CASSRGYSDQGQYF
NA	TRBV11-3	TRBD2	TRBJ2-7	TGTGCCAGCAGCTGGGTAGCGGGGGGGACCTACGAGCAGTACTTC	CASSWVAGGTYEQYF
NA	TRBV5-1	TRBD1	TRBJ1-5	TGCGCCAGCAGCCCGGGACAGAGCAATCAGCCCCAGCATTTT	CASSPGQSNQPQHF
NA	TRBV28	TRBD2	TRBJ2-3	TGTGCCAGCAGTTTATGGTCCGGGGGGGCCCGCACAGATACGCAGTATTTT	CASSLWSGGARTDTQYF
many	TRBV11-3	NA	TRBJ1-5	TGTGCCAGCAGCTTATCACAGGGAGGCGGCAATCAGCCCCAGCATTTT	CASSLSQGGGNQPQHF
NA	TRBV19	NA	TRBJ1-2	TGTGCCAGTAGTATTAAGGTCAGCTACTTAACGACTGTTGGCTATGGCTACACCTTC	CASSIKVSYLTTVGYGYTF
many	TRBV9	TRBD1	TRBJ2-3	TGTGCCAGCAGCCCCACTTTAACGGGACAGAGCACAGATACGCAGTATTTT	CASSPTLTGQSTDTQYF
NA	TRBV5-1	NA	TRBJ2-3	TGCGCCAGCACCCCACTCCCTGGGGCAGATACGCAGTATTTT	CASTPLPGADTQYF
NA	TRBV5-1	NA	TRBJ1-4	TGCGCCAGCAAGTCCGGGACCTCCAATGAAAAACTGTTTTTT	CASKSGTSNEKLFF
NA	TRBV9	NA	TRBJ2-7	TGTGCCAGCAGCCCCGAGCCTTTGTTGGAGCAGTACTTC	CASSPEPLLEQYF
few	TRBV6-8	TRBD1	TRBJ2-7	TGTGCCAGCAGTGCTGGACAGGCCTACGAGCAGTACTTC	CASSAGQAYEQYF
few	TRBV6-8	TRBD1	TRBJ2-5	TGTGCCAGCAGTTACTTTGGCAGGGGGCTTGAGACCCAGTACTTC	CASSYFGRGLETQYF
NA	TRBV28	TRBD1	TRBJ1-5	TGTGCCAGCAGTTCGGACAGGGTGAGCAATCAGCCCCAGCATTTT	CASSSDRVSNQPQHF
few	TRBV10-3	NA	TRBJ1-2	TGTGCCATCAGTGGGTCAATAGGCGGCTACACCTTC	CAISGSIGGYTF
NA	TRBV7-6	NA	TRBJ2-7	TGTGCCAGCAGCCCAGAGTTTTTGGGGCACCCCTACGAGCAGTACTTC	CASSPEFLGHPYEQYF
few	TRBV6-8	NA	TRBJ2-7	TGTGCCAGCAGTTACGGTACAGGGAACGAGCAGTACTTC	CASSYGTGNEQYF
NA	TRBV30	TRBD2	TRBJ2-1	TGTGCCTGGTCAAGCGGGGGGGCCACCTATGAGCAGTTCTTC	CAWSSGGATYEQFF
few	TRBV6-8	NA	TRBJ1-2	TGTGCCAGCAGTTCTCAGGGGTCCCCCTCTAACTATGGCTACACCTTC	CASSSQGSPSNYGYTF